This T cell receptor (beta chain) was documented in a study of blood T cell repertoires in COVID-19. Study-wide context: Sites across the United States, Italy and Spain contributed samples from acute and convalescent COVID-19.

V was shortened by 3 bases and J by 0 bases, with 7 bases between the two germline ends. Germline values: CDR1 LNHDA, CDR2 SQIVND (reference sequence). This CDR3 has 14 residues. This clone was seen a single time. Study processing details: Amplification from reference gene primers served as the basis for estimated nucleated cell counts. Sequencing was performed with immunoSEQ multiplex PCR; in TCRdb, only in-frame clones are kept and a portion is missing. V, J and clone size were drawn from that table, and D and trimming were deduced from the DNA. This repertoire shows over 100,000 clones, more than 85% found once; its top ten account for around 4.4%.

The sequence was collected from a man younger than 35 with acute or convalescent COVID-19. The sample comprised peripheral blood. The chain joins TRBV19 to TRBJ2-3; D is ambiguous. CDR3 in DNA: TGTGCCAGTAGTATCGGTTACAGCACAGATACGCAGTATTTT. It specifies CASSIGYSTDTQYF.